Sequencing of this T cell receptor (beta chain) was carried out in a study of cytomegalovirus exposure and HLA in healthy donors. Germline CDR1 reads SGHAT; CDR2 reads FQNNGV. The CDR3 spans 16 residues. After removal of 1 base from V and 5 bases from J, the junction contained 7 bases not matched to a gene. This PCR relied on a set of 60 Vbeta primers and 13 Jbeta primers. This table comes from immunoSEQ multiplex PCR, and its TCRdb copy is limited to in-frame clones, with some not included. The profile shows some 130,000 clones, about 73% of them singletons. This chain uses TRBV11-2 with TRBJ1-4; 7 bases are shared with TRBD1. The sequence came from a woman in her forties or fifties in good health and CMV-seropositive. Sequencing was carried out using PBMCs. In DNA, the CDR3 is TGTGCCAGCAGCTTAGCTACAGGGGTGGGAAATGAAAAACTGTTTTTT. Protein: CASSLATGVGNEKLFF. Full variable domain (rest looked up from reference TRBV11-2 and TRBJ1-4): EAGVAQSPRYKIIEKRQSVAFWCNPISGHATLYWYQQILGQGPKLLIQFQNNGVVDDSQLPKDRFSAERLKGVDSTLKIQPAKLEDSAVYLCASSLATGVGNEKLFFGSGTQLSVL.